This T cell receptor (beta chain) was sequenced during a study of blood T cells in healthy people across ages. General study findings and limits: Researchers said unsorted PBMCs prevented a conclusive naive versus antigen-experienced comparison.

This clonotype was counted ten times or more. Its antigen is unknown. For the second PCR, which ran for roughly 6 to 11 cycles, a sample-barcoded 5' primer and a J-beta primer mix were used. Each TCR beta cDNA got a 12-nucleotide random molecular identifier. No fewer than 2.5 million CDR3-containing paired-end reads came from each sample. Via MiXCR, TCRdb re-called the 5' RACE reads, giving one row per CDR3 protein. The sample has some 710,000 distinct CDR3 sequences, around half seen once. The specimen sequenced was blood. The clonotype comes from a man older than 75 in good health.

The CDR3 DNA reads as TGTGCCAGCAGCACGACAGGGTTGGAGACCCAGTACTTC. Protein product: CASSTTGLETQYF. The chain carries TRBV12-3 or TRBV12-4 and TRBJ2-5; 7 positions match TRBD1. J was trimmed by 5 bases and V by 6 bases; bases with no gene match: 6. This CDR3 region has 13 residues.